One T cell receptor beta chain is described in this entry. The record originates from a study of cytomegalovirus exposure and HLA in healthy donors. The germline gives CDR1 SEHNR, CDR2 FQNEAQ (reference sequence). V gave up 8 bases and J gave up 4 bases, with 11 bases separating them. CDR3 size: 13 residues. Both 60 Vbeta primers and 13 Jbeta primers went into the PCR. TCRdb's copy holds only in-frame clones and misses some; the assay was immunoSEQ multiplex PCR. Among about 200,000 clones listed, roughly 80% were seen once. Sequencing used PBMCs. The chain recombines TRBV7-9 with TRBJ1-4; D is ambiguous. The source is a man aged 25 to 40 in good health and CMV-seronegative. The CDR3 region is CASAWGGNEKLFF. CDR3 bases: TGTGCCAGCGCGTGGGGAGGTAATGAAAAACTGTTTTTT.